A single sample gave rise to the 20 T cell receptor beta chains below, sequenced in a study of CD4 T cells in relation to SARS-CoV-2 and coronaviruses. Measured with immunoSEQ multiplex PCR; TCRdb has only the in-frame clones, and not every one. The sample records some 45,000 clones, over 70% being singletons. No antigen has been assigned to these receptors. The specimen sequenced was naive CD4+ T cells from PBMCs, cultured in vitro. The subset is: naive CD4+ T cells isolated by negative enrichment. The receptors originated from an adult with COVID-19.

The chain combines TRBV28 with TRBJ2-7, with a possible D match to TRBD2 (6 bases). The germline V gene encodes CDR1 MDHEN and CDR2 SYDVKM. The CDR3 is made up of 14 amino acids. Trimming took off 2 bases at V and 2 bases at J, with 10 bases between the two ends. The CDR3 is CASSLLALTYEQYF. DNA of the CDR3: TGTGCCAGCAGTTTACTAGCGTTGACCTACGAGCAGTACTTC.

This clone was detected a few times. The V gene is TRBV28, the J gene TRBJ2-2; no reliable D call. The CDR3 is 14 amino acids. CDR1 and CDR2 from the germline V gene are MDHEN and SYDVKM. Between the trimmed V and J ends, which lost 8 bases and 2 bases, there was a span of 12 bases. In nucleotides, the CDR3 is TGTGCCAGCGTGAAGTCCGCAAACACCGGGGAGCTGTTTTTT. Translating it yields CASVKSANTGELFF.

This clone was recorded once. The chain employs TRBV5-1 and TRBJ2-7, with TRBD2 matching 9 bases. V shed 3 bases, J shed 5 bases, and the junction held 9 bases outside the gene matches. The CDR3 loop spans 15 amino acids. The germline V gene has CDR1 SGHRS and CDR2 YFSETQ. The chain's CDR3 is CASSYVAGAPDEQYF. The DNA for the CDR3 is TGCGCCAGCAGCTATGTAGCGGGAGCTCCTGACGAGCAGTACTTC.

This chain links TRBV28 with TRBJ1-1; the match to TRBD1 covers 9 bases. From germline, CDR1 is MDHEN and CDR2 SYDVKM. Trimming at V came to 6 bases and at J to 6 bases, leaving 5 bases not matched to a gene. The CDR3 runs 13 residues. CDR3 coding DNA: TGTGCCAGCAGCTTACAGGGGGCATCTGAAGCTTTCTTT. The encoded protein is CASSLQGASEAFF.

This clone was detected a few times. V gene TRBV7-9 combines with J gene TRBJ2-5, with 10 bases lining up with TRBD1. V shed 10 bases, J shed 5 bases, and the junction held 10 bases outside the gene matches. CDR3 length equals 14 residues. Germline CDR1 is SEHNR and CDR2 is FQNEAQ (reference sequence). The chain's CDR3 is CATILTGGGETQYF. CDR3 DNA sequence: TGTGCCACCATCCTGACAGGGGGCGGTGAGACCCAGTACTTC.

The rearrangement links TRBV6-2 or TRBV6-3 to TRBJ2-1, with 9 bases identical to TRBD1. The CDR3 has 17 residues. Trimming removed 2 bases from V and 6 bases from J; junction bases left unmatched: 11. Germline CDR1 and CDR2: MNHEY and SVGEGT. The DNA for the CDR3 is TGTGCCAGCAGTTACCCATTAAGGACAGGGGTCGCCAATGAGCAGTTCTTC. Its protein product is CASSYPLRTGVANEQFF.

The J gene is TRBJ2-1, the V gene TRBV7-9; D gene uncertain. In germline, CDR1 is SEHNR, CDR2 FQNEAQ (reference sequence). The CDR3 has 13 amino acids. The germline V and J ends were trimmed by 10 bases and 2 bases, with 12 bases remaining between them. The CDR3 DNA reads TGTGCCACCGCGACGGCCACCTACAATGAGCAGTTCTTC. Its protein product is CATATATYNEQFF.

The V call is TRBV19, the J call TRBJ2-1, with TRBD2 identical over 9 bases. Germline CDR1 LNHDA, CDR2 SQIVND (reference sequence). The CDR3 spans 18 residues. The V segment lost 3 bases and the J segment 1 base; nucleotides outside the gene matches: 10. CDR3 DNA sequence: TGTGCCAGTAGTATCCCTAGCGGGAAAGGAGGGTCCTACAATGAGCAGTTCTTC. Its translation is CASSIPSGKGGSYNEQFF. Full variable domain (missing parts from reference TRBV19 and TRBJ2-1): DGGITQSPKYLFRKEGQNVTLSCEQNLNHDAMYWYRQDPGQGLRLIYYSQIVNDFQKGDIAEGYSVSREKKESFPLTVTSAQKNPTAFYLCASSIPSGKGGSYNEQFFGPGTRLTVL.

The rearrangement joins TRBV7-2 to TRBJ2-1; 8 bases align to TRBD2. This CDR3 region has 17 residues. The trim removed 6 bases at V and 4 bases at J, leaving 14 bases unmatched. From germline, CDR1 is SGHTA and CDR2 FQGNSA. CDR3 DNA: TGTGCCAGCAGTCGATACCCCGGGACTAGGATATACAATGAGCAGTTCTTC. Translated, it gives CASSRYPGTRIYNEQFF.

This clone showed up just a few times. This rearrangement joins TRBV3-1 (or the pseudogene TRBV3-2) to TRBJ1-1, with D hard to call. CDR1 and CDR2 from the germline V gene are LGHDT and YNNKEL (reference sequence). V dropped 1 base and J dropped 4 bases, with 7 bases sitting between them. This CDR3 is 13 amino acids long. Here the CDR3 reads CASSQGGGTEAFF. The CDR3 region has the DNA TGTGCCAGCAGCCAAGGGGGAGGCACTGAAGCTTTCTTT.

The rearrangement links TRBV7-3 to TRBJ2-5; no clear D gene. Germline assignment: CDR1 SGHTA and CDR2 FQGTGA. Trimming pared 5 bases from V and 5 bases from J, leaving 12 bases between. This CDR3 spans 13 amino acids. CDR3 protein: CASSPVIVETQYF. The CDR3 region has the DNA TGTGCCAGCAGCCCGGTCATCGTGGAGACCCAGTACTTC.

The gene calls are TRBV30 and TRBJ1-6, with D perhaps matching TRBD1 (5 bases). The CDR3 spans 15 residues. The V gene's germline CDR1 is GTSNPN and CDR2 SVGIG (reference sequence). Trimming took off 3 bases at V and 7 bases at J, with 16 bases between the two ends. CDR3 in amino acids: CAWRPLGALNSPLHF. The CDR3 DNA reads as TGTGCCTGGAGGCCCCTCGGGGCATTAAATTCACCCCTCCACTTT.

This clone was observed a few times. The chain combines TRBV5-1 with TRBJ2-1; TRBD1 aligns across 9 bases. CDR3 length equals 14 residues. Per the germline V gene, CDR1 is SGHRS and CDR2 is YFSETQ. Trimming took 3 bases from V and 6 from J; bases not matched to a gene: 4. Here the CDR3 reads CASSSRDRANEQFF. DNA for the CDR3: TGCGCCAGCAGCTCCCGGGACAGGGCCAATGAGCAGTTCTTC.

This chain links TRBV28 with TRBJ2-5; D gene ambiguous. Deletions cut 5 bases from V and 4 bases from J, with 14 bases between. The CDR3 has 14 residues. Germline V gene data show CDR1 as MDHEN and CDR2 as SYDVKM. The CDR3 sequence is CASSRTRTPETQYF. As DNA, the CDR3 is TGTGCCAGCAGTCGGACCAGGACCCCAGAGACCCAGTACTTC.

The rearrangement joins TRBV27 to TRBJ2-1, with TRBD2 as a possible D gene (6 bases). V lost 5 bases and J lost 8, with 13 bases in between. The CDR3 extends over 13 amino acids. The germline CDR1 and CDR2 sequences are MNHEY and SMNVEV (reference sequence). CDR3 sequence: CASSDRLVDEQFF. DNA of the CDR3: TGTGCCAGCAGTGACAGACTAGTAGATGAGCAGTTCTTC.

The CDR3 DNA is TGTGCCAGCAGTGGCCGACAGGGAAGCTCCTACAATGAGCAGTTCTTC. This gives the protein CASSGRQGSSYNEQFF. The chain employs TRBV28 and TRBJ2-1, with 7 nucleotides matching TRBD1. After removal of 5 bases from V and 0 bases from J, the junction contained 7 bases not matched to a gene. Germline values: CDR1 MDHEN, CDR2 SYDVKM. This CDR3 is built from 16 residues. Full variable domain (missing parts from reference TRBV28 and TRBJ2-1): DVKVTQSSRYLVKRTGEKVFLECVQDMDHENMFWYRQDPGLGLRLIYFSYDVKMKEKGDIPEGYSVSREKKERFSLILESASTNQTSMYLCASSGRQGSSYNEQFFGPGTRLTVL.

The DNA for the CDR3 is TGTGCCAGCAGCTACTACAATGAGCAGTTCTTC. It codes for CASSYYNEQFF. V usage is TRBV3-1 (or the pseudogene TRBV3-2) and J usage is TRBJ2-1; D remains ambiguous. Germline lookup yields CDR1 LGHDT and CDR2 YNNKEL (reference sequence). CDR3 length: 11 amino acids. V lost 5 bases to trimming and J lost 3 bases, with 2 bases between them.

V and J are TRBV19 and TRBJ2-2, with D maybe TRBD2 (5 bases). Germline V gives CDR1 LNHDA, CDR2 SQIVND (reference sequence). CDR3 length equals 16 residues. V lost 9 bases and J lost 0, with 17 bases in between. The CDR3 nucleotides read TGTGCCAGCAGCCCCTCGGGGTTCTCGAACACCGGGGAGCTGTTTTTT. Its translation is CASSPSGFSNTGELFF.

The CDR3 region has the DNA TGTGCCAGTAAAAGGACAGACTACACAGATACGCAGTATTTT. Protein product: CASKRTDYTDTQYF. J is TRBJ2-3 and V is TRBV19; D possibly corresponds to TRBD1 (6 bases). CDR3 length equals 14 residues. Germline CDR1 reads LNHDA; CDR2 reads SQIVND (reference sequence). The V and J ends lost 7 bases and 2 bases respectively, with 13 bases between them.

The gene calls are TRBV25-1 and TRBJ2-3; a possible D gene is TRBD2 (5 bases). V was shortened by 4 bases and J by 3 bases, with 14 bases between the two germline ends. CDR3 length: 15 amino acids. Germline CDR1 and CDR2: MGHDK and SYGVNS. In DNA, the CDR3 is TGTGCCAGCAGTGCCGGCAGCGGTTGGACAGATACGCAGTATTTT. It specifies CASSAGSGWTDTQYF.